The 9 T cell receptor beta chains presented below share a single source sample, sequenced in a study of T-cell memory formation after mild COVID-19. TCRdb recomputed calls from the 5' RACE reads with MiXCR, one row per CDR3 protein. The table records approximately 150,000 distinct CDR3 sequences, about 6.1% of them present only once. Sequenced sample: PBMCs or a T cell subset sorted from them (not recorded which). Receptors originate from an adult woman who had mild COVID-19 (a few samples of this study predate the infection). Cell type and time point are not known.

This clonotype has more than one count but fewer than ten. The rearrangement uses TRBV20-1 and TRBJ1-1, with 7 bases aligning to TRBD1. Germline V gene sequence: CDR1 DFQATT, CDR2 SNEGSKA (reference sequence). This CDR3 has 13 amino acids. Trimming at V came to 6 bases and at J to 2 bases, leaving 6 bases not matched to a gene. The CDR3 nucleotides read TGCAGTGCCTTCAGGGGGACAAACACTGAAGCTTTCTTT. Translated: CSAFRGTNTEAFF.

This clonotype has a count of ten or more. The chain combines TRBV5-1 with TRBJ1-2; the match to TRBD1 covers 10 bases. V shed 7 bases, J shed 3 bases, and the junction held 6 bases outside the gene matches. In germline, CDR1 is SGHRS, CDR2 YFSETQ. The CDR3 consists of 14 residues. CDR3 sequence (DNA): TGCGCCAGCTCCCCGACAGGGGGCGACTATGGCTACACCTTC. Translation: CASSPTGGDYGYTF.

A few counts support this clonotype. The rearrangement links TRBV20-1 to TRBJ2-5; TRBD1 aligns across 8 bases. Trimming at V came to 2 bases and at J to 3 bases, leaving 8 bases not matched to a gene. CDR1 and CDR2 (germline): DFQATT, SNEGSKA (reference sequence). The CDR3 runs 15 residues. The CDR3: CSARSGTGGEETQYF. For the CDR3, the DNA is TGCAGTGCTAGAAGTGGGACAGGAGGCGAAGAGACCCAGTACTTC.

This clonotype has a count of ten or more. The V gene is TRBV6-2 or TRBV6-3, the J gene TRBJ2-2; the match to TRBD2 covers 12 bases. Trimming at V came to 6 bases and at J to 4 bases, leaving 0 bases not matched to a gene. CDR1 is MNHEY, CDR2 SVGEGT, per germline. The length of the CDR3 is 14 residues. The CDR3 is CASRLAGGTGELFF. The CDR3 bases are TGTGCCAGCAGACTAGCGGGAGGCACCGGGGAGCTGTTTTTT.

The chain links TRBV23-1 to TRBJ2-7, with 7 positions matching TRBD2. TRBV23-1 is known as an ORF, though its function is uncertain. Losses at the gene ends were 3 bases for V and 0 bases for J; bases not matched to a gene: 8. There are 16 residues in the CDR3. Written as DNA, the CDR3 is TGCGCCAGCAGTCATTTGCGGGAGCATTTCTCCTACGAGCAGTACTTC. It encodes CASSHLREHFSYEQYF.

This clonotype was seen more than once but under ten times. The chain carries TRBV4-1 and TRBJ2-7, with D tentatively TRBD1 (5 bases). CDR1 MGHRA and CDR2 YSYEKL come from the germline V gene. The V and J ends lost 1 base and 6 bases respectively, with 16 bases between them. The CDR3 is made up of 15 amino acids. The CDR3 bases are TGCGCCAGCAGCCAAGTCGAATTCGCCCAGGGCGAGCAGTACTTC. This encodes CASSQVEFAQGEQYF.

In this sample, this clonotype turned up a few times. The V call is TRBV6-5, the J call TRBJ2-1; 7 bases map to TRBD1. Germline V gene sequence: CDR1 MNHEY, CDR2 SVGAGI. Germline trimming cut 0 bases from V and 9 bases from J; bases unmatched to any gene: 8. The CDR3 loop spans 15 amino acids. The CDR3: CASSYSRQGVREQFF. Here the CDR3 DNA reads TGTGCCAGCAGTTACTCCAGACAGGGTGTCCGTGAGCAGTTCTTC.

This clonotype occurred a few times. V and J are TRBV20-1 and TRBJ1-1, with D perhaps matching TRBD1 (6 bases). The CDR3 consists of 13 residues. V was pared by 4 bases and J by 0 bases, with 9 bases between. Germline CDR1 is DFQATT and CDR2 is SNEGSKA (reference sequence). CDR3 in amino acids: CSATGTMNTEAFF. DNA of the CDR3: TGCAGTGCTACCGGGACAATGAACACTGAAGCTTTCTTT.

This clonotype has ten or more counts. The rearrangement joins TRBV12-3 or TRBV12-4 to TRBJ2-3; tentative D call: TRBD2 (6 bases). Trimming pared 3 bases from V and 6 bases from J, leaving 13 bases between. The CDR3 is made up of 14 amino acids. The CDR3 DNA follows: TGTGCCAGCAGTTTGGGCGGGGTAGGGGATACGCAGTATTTT. It is translated as CASSLGGVGDTQYF.